These T cell receptor beta chains were read from a single sample in a study of blood T cells in healthy people across ages. TCRdb re-analysed the 5' RACE reads in MiXCR, keeping a single row per CDR3 protein. The top ten hold under 15% of the sample, which has around 1.1 million distinct CDR3 sequences, more than 30% seen once. Sequenced material: blood. These receptors were collected from a man between 18 and 29 years old in good health. Each CDR3 is given with its conserved first and last residue. The D gene is left open where the match is weak. Size is omitted from some rows. Given values are once, few, many or a class for expanded clones.

D | J | V | size | CDR3 | DNA
TRBD1 | TRBJ1-2 | TRBV6-6 | many | CASSRQGSGYTF | TGTGCCAGCAGTCGACAGGGGAGCGGCTACACCTTC
. | TRBJ1-1 | TRBV10-3 | . | CAISVERVAEAFF | TGTGCCATCAGTGTGGAAAGGGTCGCTGAAGCTTTCTTT
. | TRBJ1-2 | TRBV7-2 | . | CASSSTAGYGYTF | TGTGCCAGCAGCTCTACAGCAGGCTATGGCTACACCTTC
. | TRBJ1-2 | TRBV4-2 | . | CASSQDQAFNYGYTF | TGTGCCAGCAGCCAAGACCAGGCGTTTAACTATGGCTACACCTTC
TRBD2 | TRBJ2-5 | TRBV10-3 | . | CAAGGTAKETQYF | TGTGCCGCGGGAGGGACAGCAAAAGAGACCCAGTACTTC
. | TRBJ1-1 | TRBV12-3/TRBV12-4 | . | CASSHSRNTEAFF | TGTGCCAGCAGCCACAGTCGGAACACTGAAGCTTTCTTT
. | TRBJ2-1 | TRBV20-1 | . | CSARDLRTATSPNEQFF | TGCAGTGCTAGAGATCTTCGGACAGCAACGTCCCCCAATGAGCAGTTCTTC
. | TRBJ2-7 | TRBV9 | many | CASSVAPGVRYEQYF | TGTGCCAGCAGCGTAGCCCCTGGGGTCCGCTACGAGCAGTACTTC
. | TRBJ1-2 | TRBV20-1 | few | CSARSSYRVSYGYTF | TGCAGTGCTAGATCCTCCTACAGGGTTAGCTATGGCTACACCTTC
. | TRBJ2-3 | TRBV13 | . | CASSVLTPGGTDTQYF | TGTGCCAGCAGCGTACTTACGCCTGGGGGCACAGATACGCAGTATTTT
. | TRBJ1-1 | TRBV6-2/TRBV6-3 | once | CASSQSGVEAFF | TGTGCCAGCAGCCAGTCCGGGGTTGAAGCTTTCTTT
TRBD1 | TRBJ1-1 | TRBV7-2 | . | CASSSGTVTEAFF | TGTGCCAGCAGCTCCGGGACAGTCACTGAAGCTTTCTTT
TRBD1 | TRBJ1-1 | TRBV6-4 | . | CASSDGTGGTEAFF | TGTGCCAGCAGTGACGGGACAGGGGGTACTGAAGCTTTCTTT
. | TRBJ1-1 | TRBV5-1 | . | CASSRLKAGGSSTEAFF | TGCGCCAGCAGCCGATTGAAGGCGGGTGGTAGCTCCACTGAAGCTTTCTTT
TRBD2 | TRBJ2-7 | TRBV10-3 | few | CATSGGTYEQYF | TGTGCCACGTCGGGGGGGACCTACGAGCAGTACTTC
TRBD2 | TRBJ2-3 | TRBV7-8 | . | CASSLAPSGPRTDTQYF | TGTGCCAGCAGCTTAGCCCCTAGCGGGCCTAGAACAGATACGCAGTATTTT